These 2 T cell receptor beta chains were sequenced from one sample in a study of blood T cell repertoires in COVID-19. Profiling relied on immunoSEQ multiplex PCR, and the TCRdb table lists in-frame clones only, not all of them. The data show some 70,000 clones, roughly 84% seen once. Sequencing used peripheral blood. Receptor source: a woman in her forties or fifties with acute or convalescent COVID-19.

The chain is built from TRBV3-1 (or the pseudogene TRBV3-2) and TRBJ2-5; TRBD1 matches 7 bases. Germline assignment: CDR1 LGHDT and CDR2 YNNKEL (reference sequence). This CDR3 spans 15 amino acids. J gave up 2 bases and V 1 base, and 4 bases lay outside the gene matches. CDR3 sequence: CASSQAPRGQETQYF. CDR3 in DNA: TGTGCCAGCAGCCAAGCCCCCAGGGGGCAAGAGACCCAGTACTTC.

The CDR3 nucleotides read TGTGCCAGCAGCCACAGGAGCGCAGGGGACAATGAGCAGTTCTTC. This translates into CASSHRSAGDNEQFF. The chain uses TRBV3-1 (or the pseudogene TRBV3-2) and TRBJ2-1, with D possibly TRBD1 on 6 matching bases. Germline CDR1 is LGHDT and CDR2 is YNNKEL (reference sequence). With 3 bases removed from V and 5 bases from J, the gap between germline ends came to 14 bases. CDR3 length: 15 residues.